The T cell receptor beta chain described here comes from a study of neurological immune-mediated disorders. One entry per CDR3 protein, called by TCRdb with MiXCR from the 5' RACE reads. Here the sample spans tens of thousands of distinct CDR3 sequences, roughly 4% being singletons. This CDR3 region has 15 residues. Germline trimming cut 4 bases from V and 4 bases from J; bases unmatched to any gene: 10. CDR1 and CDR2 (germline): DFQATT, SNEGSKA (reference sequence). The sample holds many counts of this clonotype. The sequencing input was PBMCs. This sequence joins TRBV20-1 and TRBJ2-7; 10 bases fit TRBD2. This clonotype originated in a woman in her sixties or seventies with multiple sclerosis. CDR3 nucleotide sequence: TGCAGTGCTATAGGCACTAGCGGGGATTTATACGAGCAGTACTTC. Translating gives CSAIGTSGDLYEQYF.